The 5 T cell receptor beta chains listed next were all sequenced from one sample in a study of blood T cell repertoires in COVID-19. Repertoires were generated with immunoSEQ multiplex PCR, while TCRdb's copy carries only in-frame clones and drops some. Altogether about 100,000 clones are present, around nine tenths being singletons, with the ten largest covering about 5.1%. The sequenced sample consisted of peripheral blood. The receptor set was obtained from a human donor in a cohort sampled during active COVID-19.

The rearrangement joins TRBV12-3 or TRBV12-4 to TRBJ1-1; D is perhaps TRBD1 (5 bases). This CDR3 contains 13 residues. Trimming pared 2 bases from V and 3 bases from J, leaving 7 bases between. The CDR3 region has the DNA TGTGCCAGCAGTTTAACCAGGGACACTGAAGCTTTCTTT. Translated: CASSLTRDTEAFF.

The V gene is TRBV24-1, the J gene TRBJ2-1; the match to TRBD2 covers 9 bases. Germline V gives CDR1 KGHDR, CDR2 SFDVKD. V lost 3 bases and J lost 10; bases outside the gene matches: 12. The CDR3 sequence is 16 residues long. CDR3 loop: CATSDGSSGVAAEQFF. CDR3 DNA: TGTGCCACCAGTGATGGTTCTAGCGGGGTGGCCGCCGAGCAGTTCTTC.

This chain links TRBV3-1 (or the pseudogene TRBV3-2) with TRBJ1-6; TRBD1 agrees at 8 bases. The CDR3 has 15 residues. Germline trimming cut 4 bases from V and 7 bases from J; bases unmatched to any gene: 6. Per the germline V gene, CDR1 is LGHDT and CDR2 is YNNKEL (reference sequence). CDR3 sequence (DNA): TGTGCCAGCAGCCCTCTAGGACAGGGCAATTCACCCCTCCACTTT. It encodes CASSPLGQGNSPLHF.

The rearrangement links TRBV4-1 to TRBJ2-7, with TRBD1 identical over 9 bases. Germline loops: CDR1 MGHRA, CDR2 YSYEKL. The CDR3 spans 16 residues. The trim removed 4 bases at V and 1 base at J, leaving 8 bases unmatched. CDR3 protein: CASSLLPQGASYEQYF. In DNA form, the CDR3 reads TGCGCCAGCAGCCTCCTCCCACAGGGGGCGTCCTACGAGCAGTACTTC.

The chain links TRBV6-6 to TRBJ2-7; 8 bases fit TRBD1. Trimming removed 6 bases from V and 3 bases from J; junction bases left unmatched: 4. CDR3 length: 13 residues. Germline CDR1 MNHNY, CDR2 SVGAGI (reference sequence). The CDR3 region has the DNA TGTGCCAGCAGCTCAGACAGGGGCTACGAGCAGTACTTC. This gives the protein CASSSDRGYEQYF.